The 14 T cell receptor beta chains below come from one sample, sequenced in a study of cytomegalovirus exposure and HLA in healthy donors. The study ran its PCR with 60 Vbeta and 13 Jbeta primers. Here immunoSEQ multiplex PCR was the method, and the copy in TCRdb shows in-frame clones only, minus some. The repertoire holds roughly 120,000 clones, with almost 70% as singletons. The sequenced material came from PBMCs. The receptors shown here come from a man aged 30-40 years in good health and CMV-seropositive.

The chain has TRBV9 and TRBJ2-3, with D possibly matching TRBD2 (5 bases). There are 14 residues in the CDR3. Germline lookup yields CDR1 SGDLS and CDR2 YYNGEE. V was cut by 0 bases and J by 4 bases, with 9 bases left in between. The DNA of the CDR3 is TGTGCCAGCAGCGTAGAGCCGGGGTCAGATACGCAGTATTTT. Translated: CASSVEPGSDTQYF. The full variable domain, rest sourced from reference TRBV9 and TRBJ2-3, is DSGVTQTPKHLITATGQRVTLRCSPRSGDLSVYWYQQSLDQGLQFLIQYYNGEERAKGNILERFSAQQFPDLHSELNLSSLELGDSALYFCASSVEPGSDTQYFGPGTRLTVL.

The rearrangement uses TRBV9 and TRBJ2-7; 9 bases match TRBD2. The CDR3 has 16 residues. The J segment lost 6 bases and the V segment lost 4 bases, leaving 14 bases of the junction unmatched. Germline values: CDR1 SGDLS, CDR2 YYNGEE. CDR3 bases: TGTGCCAGCAGCTTCAGTCGCGGCGGGGGGGCGACCGAGCAGTACTTC. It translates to CASSFSRGGGATEQYF.

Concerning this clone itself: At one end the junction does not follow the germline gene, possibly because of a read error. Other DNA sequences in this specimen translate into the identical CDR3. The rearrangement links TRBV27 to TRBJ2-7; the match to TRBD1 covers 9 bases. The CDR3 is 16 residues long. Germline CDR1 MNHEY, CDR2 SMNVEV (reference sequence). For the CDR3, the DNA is TGCGCCAGCAGTTTATCGTGGGACAGGGCCTCCTACGAGCAGTACTTC. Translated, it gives CASSLSWDRASYEQYF.

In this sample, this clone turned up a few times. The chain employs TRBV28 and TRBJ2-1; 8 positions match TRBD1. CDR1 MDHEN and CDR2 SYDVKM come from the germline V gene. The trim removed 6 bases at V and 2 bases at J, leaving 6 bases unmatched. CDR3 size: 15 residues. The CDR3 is CASRPETGAYNEQFF. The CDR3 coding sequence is TGTGCCAGCAGACCCGAGACAGGGGCCTACAATGAGCAGTTCTTC.

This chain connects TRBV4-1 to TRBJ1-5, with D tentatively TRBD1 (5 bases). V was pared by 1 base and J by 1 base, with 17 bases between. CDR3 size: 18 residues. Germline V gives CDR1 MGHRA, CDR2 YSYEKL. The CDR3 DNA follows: TGCGCCAGCAGCCAAGGAGTAGCACGGGGGGAAAGCAATCAGCCCCAGCATTTT. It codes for CASSQGVARGESNQPQHF.

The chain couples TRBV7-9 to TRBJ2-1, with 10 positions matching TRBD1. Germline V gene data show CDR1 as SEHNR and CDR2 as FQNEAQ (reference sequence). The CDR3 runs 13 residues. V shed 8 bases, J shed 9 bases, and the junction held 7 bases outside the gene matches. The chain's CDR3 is CASCRQGAGEQFF. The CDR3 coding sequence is TGTGCCAGCTGTCGACAGGGGGCGGGTGAGCAGTTCTTC.

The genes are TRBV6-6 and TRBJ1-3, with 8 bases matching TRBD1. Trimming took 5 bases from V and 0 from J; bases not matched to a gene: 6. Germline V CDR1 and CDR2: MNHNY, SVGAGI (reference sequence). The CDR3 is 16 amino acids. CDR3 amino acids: CASSAATGASGNTIYF. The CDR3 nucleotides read TGTGCCAGCAGTGCTGCGACAGGGGCCTCTGGAAACACCATATATTTT.

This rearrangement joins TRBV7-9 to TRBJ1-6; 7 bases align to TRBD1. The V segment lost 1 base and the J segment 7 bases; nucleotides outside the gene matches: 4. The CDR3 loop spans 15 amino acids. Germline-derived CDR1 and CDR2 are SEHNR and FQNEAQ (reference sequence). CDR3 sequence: CASSLGDRENSPLHF. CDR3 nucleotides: TGTGCCAGCAGCTTAGGAGACAGGGAGAATTCACCCCTCCACTTT.

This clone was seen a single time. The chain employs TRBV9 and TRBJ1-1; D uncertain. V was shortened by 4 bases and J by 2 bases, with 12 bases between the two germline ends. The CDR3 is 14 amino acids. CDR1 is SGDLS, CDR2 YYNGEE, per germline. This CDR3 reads CASSPGGGNTEAFF. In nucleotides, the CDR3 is TGTGCCAGCAGCCCCGGAGGTGGAAACACTGAAGCTTTCTTT.

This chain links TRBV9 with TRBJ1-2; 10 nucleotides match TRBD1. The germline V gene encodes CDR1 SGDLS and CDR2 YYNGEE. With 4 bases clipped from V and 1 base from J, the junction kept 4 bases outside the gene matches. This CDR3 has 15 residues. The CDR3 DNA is TGTGCCAGCAGCTCCGGACAGGGGGGTAACTATGGCTACACCTTC. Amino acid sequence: CASSSGQGGNYGYTF.

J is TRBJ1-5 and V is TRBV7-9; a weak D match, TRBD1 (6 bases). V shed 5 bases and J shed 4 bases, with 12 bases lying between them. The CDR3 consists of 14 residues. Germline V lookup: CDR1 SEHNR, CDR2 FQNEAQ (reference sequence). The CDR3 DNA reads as TGTGCCAGCAGCCCGCCAGGGGTGAATCAGCCCCAGCATTTT. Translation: CASSPPGVNQPQHF.

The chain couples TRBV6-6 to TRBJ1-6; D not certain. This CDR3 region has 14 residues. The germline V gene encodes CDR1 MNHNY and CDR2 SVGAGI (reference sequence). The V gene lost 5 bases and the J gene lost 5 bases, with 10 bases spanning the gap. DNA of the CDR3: TGTGCCAGCAGTGGAGGAGGGAATAATTCACCCCTCCACTTT. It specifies CASSGGGNNSPLHF.

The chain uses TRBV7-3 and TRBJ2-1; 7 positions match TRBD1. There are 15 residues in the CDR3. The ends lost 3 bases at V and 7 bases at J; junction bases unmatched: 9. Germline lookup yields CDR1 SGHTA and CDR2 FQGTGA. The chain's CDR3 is CASSLEQGPENEQFF. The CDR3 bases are TGTGCCAGCAGCTTGGAACAGGGGCCGGAGAATGAGCAGTTCTTC.

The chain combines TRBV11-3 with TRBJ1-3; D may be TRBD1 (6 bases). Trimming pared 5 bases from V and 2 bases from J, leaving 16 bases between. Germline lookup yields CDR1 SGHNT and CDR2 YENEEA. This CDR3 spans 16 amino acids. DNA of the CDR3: TGTGCCAGCAGCCCTCGGCGGGGGCGAACTGGAAACACCATATATTTT. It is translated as CASSPRRGRTGNTIYF.